Below are 15 T cell receptor beta chains sequenced from a single sample in a study of shared clonotypes between healthy human individuals. The assay was immunoSEQ multiplex PCR, and TCRdb's table has in-frame clones only and misses some. The sample yields approximately 1,000,000 clones, 70% to 85% seen once. The sample consisted of memory CD4+ T cells from PBMCs. Subset: CD45RA-negative fraction. These receptors all stem from a man younger than 30 in good health. Some clones in this sample may be carry-over from other donors' samples.

The rearrangement joins TRBV11-2 to TRBJ2-5, with D possibly being TRBD1 (6 bases). V was cut by 5 bases and J by 5 bases, with 18 bases left in between. The germline V gene encodes CDR1 SGHAT and CDR2 FQNNGV. The CDR3 sequence is 15 residues long. The CDR3 DNA follows: TGTGCCAGCAGCCAGCGGACAGTCGTAGGGGAGACCCAGTACTTC. Translating gives CASSQRTVVGETQYF.

V usage is TRBV2 and J usage is TRBJ2-7; 9 nucleotides line up with TRBD2. Germline V gives CDR1 SNHLY, CDR2 FYNNEI. The CDR3 is 12 residues long. V was pared by 11 bases and J by 6 bases, with 8 bases of the junction left unmatched. CDR3 sequence (DNA): TGTGCCGGTAGCGGGAGTGTGCGCGAGCAGTACTTC. It yields the protein CAGSGSVREQYF.

The CDR3 nucleotides are TGTGCCAGCTCCCCCGGGACTCCCGGGGAGCAGTACTTC. Residues: CASSPGTPGEQYF. The chain carries TRBV18 and TRBJ2-7; D may be TRBD2 (6 bases). Germline CDR1 is KGHSH and CDR2 is LQKENI. This CDR3 region has 13 residues. V was pared by 6 bases and J by 7 bases, with 16 bases between.

This rearrangement joins TRBV28 to TRBJ1-1; 7 nucleotides align to TRBD1. The CDR3 runs 12 residues. The V segment lost 6 bases and the J segment 5 bases; nucleotides outside the gene matches: 3. Looked up from germline, CDR1 is MDHEN and CDR2 is SYDVKM. DNA for the CDR3: TGTGCCAGCAGCTTACAGGGGACTGAAGCTTTCTTT. Its translation is CASSLQGTEAFF.

The gene calls are TRBV7-7 and TRBJ2-1; D possibly corresponds to TRBD2 (6 bases). The CDR3 spans 12 residues. Deletions cut 5 bases from V and 11 bases from J, with 13 bases between. Germline V gene sequence: CDR1 SSHAT, CDR2 FNYEAQ (reference sequence). Here the CDR3 reads CASSRDREKQFF. CDR3 coding DNA: TGTGCCAGCAGCCGCGACCGGGAGAAGCAGTTCTTC.

In regard to this clone: The identical CDR3 is also encoded by other nucleotide sequences in the sample. The chain has TRBV29-1 and TRBJ1-2, with 7 bases lining up with TRBD1. Germline lookup yields CDR1 SQVTM and CDR2 ANQGSEA. The CDR3 covers 12 residues. Trimming took 4 bases from V and 4 from J; bases not matched to a gene: 3. CDR3 protein: CSVGGGSYGYTF. For the CDR3, the DNA is TGCAGCGTTGGAGGGGGCTCCTATGGCTACACCTTC.

As for this clone: This specimen includes other DNA sequences encoding the same CDR3. The chain has TRBV19 and TRBJ1-5; no reliable D call. V lost 3 bases, J lost 0 bases, and 6 bases lay in between. Germline V gene sequence: CDR1 LNHDA, CDR2 SQIVND (reference sequence). CDR3 length: 14 amino acids. CDR3 protein: CASSIYGSNQPQHF. The CDR3 region has the DNA TGTGCCAGTAGTATTTACGGTAGCAATCAGCCCCAGCATTTT.

Details on this clone: This may stem from a read error, because a much larger clone lies one nucleotide away. The V gene is TRBV4-2, the J gene TRBJ2-5; no clear D. Germline V gives CDR1 LGHNA, CDR2 YNFKEQ. This CDR3 is 11 amino acids long. V was trimmed by 5 bases and J by 5 bases, leaving 6 bases between them. The CDR3 spells CASSLGETQYF. CDR3 DNA sequence: TGTGCCAGCAGCTTGGGGGAGACCCAGTACTTC.

The chain is built from TRBV18 and TRBJ1-1; 7 positions match TRBD1. The CDR3 extends over 13 amino acids. Germline V gene lookup returns CDR1 KGHSH and CDR2 LQKENI. The trim removed 8 bases at V and 2 bases at J, leaving 5 bases unmatched. CDR3 nucleotide sequence: TGTGCCAGCCGACAGGGTCCAAACACTGAAGCTTTCTTT. Translated, it gives CASRQGPNTEAFF.

The rearrangement links TRBV7-3 to TRBJ1-1; perhaps TRBD1 as D (5 bases). The CDR3 totals 13 residues. Germline values: CDR1 SGHTA, CDR2 FQGTGA. Trimming removed 5 bases from V and 5 bases from J, with 12 bases in between. The DNA for the CDR3 is TGTGCCAGCAGCCAGGCCCAGGGTACTGAAGCTTTCTTT. The encoded protein is CASSQAQGTEAFF.

The chain combines TRBV7-8 with TRBJ2-7; no clear D. The CDR3 extends over 15 amino acids. Germline CDR1 and CDR2: SGHVS and FQNEAQ. Trimming took off 2 bases at V and 1 base at J, with 12 bases between the two ends. The CDR3 bases are TGTGCCAGCAGCTTATTGCTTGGTCCGTCCTACGAGCAGTACTTC. Amino acid sequence: CASSLLLGPSYEQYF.

The rearrangement uses TRBV28 and TRBJ2-4, with D hard to call. V lost 5 bases, J lost 0 bases, and 11 bases lay in between. The CDR3 spans 15 residues. Germline-derived CDR1 and CDR2 are MDHEN and SYDVKM. Here the CDR3 DNA reads TGTGCCAGCAGTCAACCGACCTTAGCCAAAAACATTCAGTACTTC. It translates to CASSQPTLAKNIQYF.

The chain carries TRBV11-2 and TRBJ2-7; the D is unclear. The germline CDR1 and CDR2 sequences are SGHAT and FQNNGV. V was cut by 5 bases and J by 2 bases, with 13 bases left in between. This CDR3 has 14 residues. CDR3 in DNA: TGTGCCAGCAGCCCCCGGGCAGTGACCTACGAGCAGTACTTC. It specifies CASSPRAVTYEQYF.

Regarding this clone: At the DNA level, this CDR3 is encoded by other sequences in the same sample as well. The chain combines TRBV5-1 with TRBJ2-1, with D maybe TRBD2 (5 bases). The germline V gene has CDR1 SGHRS and CDR2 YFSETQ. V lost 1 base and J lost 4, with 9 bases in between. This CDR3 comprises 14 residues. CDR3 DNA: TGCGCCAGCAGCTTGCTAGCTGAATACAATGAGCAGTTCTTC. It specifies CASSLLAEYNEQFF.

This clone showed up just once. The genes are TRBV25-1 and TRBJ2-3; 7 bases align to TRBD2. The V gene end was trimmed by 3 bases and the J gene end by 3 bases; junction bases not matched to a gene: 6. The CDR3 loop spans 15 amino acids. Germline V CDR1 and CDR2: MGHDK, SYGVNS. CDR3 in DNA: TGTGCCAGCAGTGAGTCCCTCGGGGGGACAGATACGCAGTATTTT. It translates to CASSESLGGTDTQYF.